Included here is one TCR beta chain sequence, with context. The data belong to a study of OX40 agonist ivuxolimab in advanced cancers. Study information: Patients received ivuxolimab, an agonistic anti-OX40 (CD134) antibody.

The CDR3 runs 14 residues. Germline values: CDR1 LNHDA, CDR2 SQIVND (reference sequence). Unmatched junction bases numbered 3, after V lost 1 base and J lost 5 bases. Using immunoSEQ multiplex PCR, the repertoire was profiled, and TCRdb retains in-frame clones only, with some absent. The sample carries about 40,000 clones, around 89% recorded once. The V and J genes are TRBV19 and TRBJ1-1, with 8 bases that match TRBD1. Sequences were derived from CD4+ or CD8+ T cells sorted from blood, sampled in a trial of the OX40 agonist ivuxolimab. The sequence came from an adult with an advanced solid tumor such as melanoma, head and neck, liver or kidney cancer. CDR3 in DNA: TGTGCCAGTAGTATAGTACAGGGGGGAACTGAAGCTTTCTTT. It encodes CASSIVQGGTEAFF.